The rows below give T cell receptor beta chains drawn from one sample of a study of immune evolution from preneoplasia to lung adenocarcinoma. This table comes from immunoSEQ multiplex PCR, and its TCRdb copy is limited to in-frame clones, with some not included. The table records some 6,200 clones, around three quarters of them present only once. The sample was FFPE lung adenocarcinoma in situ tissue. All receptors come from an older donor with lung adenocarcinoma. Each CDR3 is given with its conserved first and last residue. Fields, in order: CDR3 DNA, CDR3 protein, clone size, V gene, D gene, J gene. The D gene is left open where the match is weak. Size is omitted from some rows. Given values are once, few, many or a class for expanded clones.

DNA: TGTGCCAGCAGTGTGCAACTTTACGAGCAGTACTTC
CDR3: CASSVQLYEQYF
size: -
V: TRBV2
D: -
J: TRBJ2-7

DNA: TGCGCCAGCAGCTTGTCAGAAACAGATACGCAGTATTTT
CDR3: CASSLSETDTQYF
size: few
V: TRBV5-1
D: -
J: TRBJ2-3

DNA: TGTGCCAGCAGTGAAGGACCCAGGCCCCAGCATTTT
CDR3: CASSEGPRPQHF
size: -
V: TRBV6-1
D: -
J: TRBJ1-5

DNA: TGTGCCACCCAAGAGACCCAGTACTTC
CDR3: CATQETQYF
size: -
V: TRBV19
D: -
J: TRBJ2-5

DNA: TGTGCCAGCAGTGAGGCGCGGGAGGGCGGTGAGACCCAGTACTTC
CDR3: CASSEAREGGETQYF
size: once
V: TRBV2
D: TRBD2
J: TRBJ2-5

DNA: TGTGCCAGCAGCCAAGGGACACCTAACTCCTACGAGCAGTACTTC
CDR3: CASSQGTPNSYEQYF
size: once
V: TRBV14
D: -
J: TRBJ2-7

DNA: TGTGCCAGCAGCGTAGCCCCGGGGGGGGCGGGTAAAGCTGAAGCTTTCTTT
CDR3: CASSVAPGGAGKAEAFF
size: once
V: TRBV9
D: -
J: TRBJ1-1

DNA: TGTGCCAGCAGTCCGACAGGGTACTACGAGCAGTACTTC
CDR3: CASSPTGYYEQYF
size: once
V: TRBV6-6
D: TRBD1
J: TRBJ2-7

DNA: TGTGCCATCAGTGAAACAACGAACACTGAAGCTTTCTTT
CDR3: CAISETTNTEAFF
size: -
V: TRBV10-3
D: -
J: TRBJ1-1

DNA: TGTGCCAGCAGCGCGGGGGTCGGGGAGACCCAGTACTTC
CDR3: CASSAGVGETQYF
size: -
V: TRBV11-2
D: TRBD2
J: TRBJ2-5

DNA: TGTGCCTGGAGTGTACCATGGGACAGGGGGCGCCGCGAGCAGTACTTC
CDR3: CAWSVPWDRGRREQYF
size: once
V: TRBV30
D: TRBD1
J: TRBJ2-7

DNA: TGCGCCAGCAGCCAAGAAGTAGGGGGCCCTACAGATACGCAGTATTTT
CDR3: CASSQEVGGPTDTQYF
size: once
V: TRBV4-1
D: TRBD1
J: TRBJ2-3

DNA: TGCGCCAGCAGCTCCGACAGGGTGGGACAAGAGACCCAGTACTTC
CDR3: CASSSDRVGQETQYF
size: -
V: TRBV5-1
D: TRBD1
J: TRBJ2-5

DNA: TGCAGCGACCACAGGGCGGGTGGCTACACCTTC
CDR3: CSDHRAGGYTF
size: large
V: TRBV29-1
D: -
J: TRBJ1-2

DNA: TGCAGCGTGACCCCCGGGACAGTCTTCTCCTACGAGCAGTACTTC
CDR3: CSVTPGTVFSYEQYF
size: -
V: TRBV29-1
D: TRBD1
J: TRBJ2-7

DNA: TGTGCTAGTGGTCTACCTCCGGGATCGGGGTTGGATTCACCCCTCCACTTT
CDR3: CASGLPPGSGLDSPLHF
size: once
V: TRBV12-5
D: -
J: TRBJ1-6

DNA: TGTGCCAGCAGCGTAGGATCGAACCTCAACACTGAAGCTTTCTTT
CDR3: CASSVGSNLNTEAFF
size: -
V: TRBV9
D: -
J: TRBJ1-1

DNA: TGTGCCTGGAGTGTGGGCAGGGTTTATGGCTACACCTTC
CDR3: CAWSVGRVYGYTF
size: few
V: TRBV30
D: -
J: TRBJ1-2

DNA: TGTGCCAGCAGTTTACTAGCGGGGGCTCACAATGAGCAGTTCTTC
CDR3: CASSLLAGAHNEQFF
size: -
V: TRBV28
D: TRBD2
J: TRBJ2-1